This TCR beta chain was recorded in a study of cytomegalovirus exposure and HLA in healthy donors. In the PCR, 60 Vbeta and 13 Jbeta primers were used. Some clones are missing from TCRdb's copy, which holds only in-frame ones; the method was immunoSEQ multiplex PCR. The sample includes a few hundred thousand clones, approximately 90% seen only once; the top ten take roughly 2.1%. Overall study results and limits: Productive rates of about 87% or about 30% were seen for most TCR beta V segments in an earlier analysis. It was reportedly the case that the classifier diagnosed cytomegalovirus status with high specificity and sensitivity. A reported reduction in N-insertions relative to the roughly 670-donor mean was seen in an Asian-associated ancestry cluster in a later analysis. Researchers reported from a later analysis that most CMV-associated TCR beta chains appeared HLA-restricted.

This clone was picked up one time. The antigen remains undetermined. Compared with germline, one end of the junction differs, possibly owing to a read error. Per germline, CDR1 SEHNR and CDR2 FQNEAQ (reference sequence). The CDR3 has 14 amino acids. The V and J genes are TRBV7-9 and TRBJ2-3; D is unresolved. The specimen sequenced was PBMCs. This clonotype was sampled from a woman aged 18-30 years in good health and CMV-seronegative. CDR3 bases: TGTTCCAGCAGCTTAGCACTTTCTCCAGATACGCAGTATTTT. Protein: CSSSLALSPDTQYF.